These 8 T cell receptor beta chains were sequenced from one sample in a study of T cells after yellow fever vaccination. TCRdb used MiXCR to reprocess the 5' RACE reads, holding one entry per CDR3 protein. The profile shows roughly 120,000 distinct CDR3 sequences, under 8.5% of them singletons. Sequencing was performed on CD4+ T cells sorted from PBMCs, taken 10 to 11 days after the first yellow fever vaccination. These receptors all come from a man between 18 and 35 years old who received the YFV17D yellow fever vaccine.

This clonotype has a count of ten or more. The J gene is TRBJ2-4, the V gene TRBV19; 9 bases fit TRBD2. Germline CDR1 reads LNHDA; CDR2 reads SQIVND (reference sequence). Trimming at V came to 6 bases and at J to 0 bases, leaving 12 bases not matched to a gene. This CDR3 contains 18 residues. The CDR3 nucleotides read TGTGCCAGTAGCCTAAGCGGGGGGCCAACTGGAGCCAAAAACATTCAGTACTTC. It specifies CASSLSGGPTGAKNIQYF.

This clonotype occurred a few times. The chain employs TRBV5-4 and TRBJ1-1; D may be TRBD1 (6 bases). With 5 bases removed from V and 1 base from J, the gap between germline ends came to 12 bases. The CDR3 consists of 14 residues. The germline V gene encodes CDR1 SGHNT and CDR2 YYREEE (reference sequence). CDR3 sequence (DNA): TGTGCCAGCAGTTCCAGGGGTGGGAACACTGAAGCTTTCTTT. Protein product: CASSSRGGNTEAFF.

This clonotype was recorded many times. This chain connects TRBV4-1 to TRBJ1-6; tentative D call: TRBD1 (6 bases). With 0 bases removed from V and 0 bases from J, the gap between germline ends came to 15 bases. Germline V lookup: CDR1 MGHRA, CDR2 YSYEKL. The CDR3 spans 19 residues. CDR3 DNA sequence: TGCGCCAGCAGCCAAGAGTGGTCTTCACAGGGCTCCTATAATTCACCCCTCCACTTT. Encoded protein: CASSQEWSSQGSYNSPLHF.

This clonotype has a count of ten or more. The V call is TRBV9, the J call TRBJ2-5, with 7 bases aligning to TRBD1. The V gene's germline CDR1 is SGDLS and CDR2 YYNGEE. V shed 0 bases, J shed 1 base, and the junction held 3 bases outside the gene matches. This CDR3 is built from 15 residues. CDR3 loop: CASSVGQGPQETQYF. The CDR3 nucleotides read TGTGCCAGCAGCGTAGGACAGGGCCCCCAAGAGACCCAGTACTTC.

This clonotype was found many times. V usage is TRBV18 and J usage is TRBJ1-1; 7 bases line up with TRBD1. Germline V lookup: CDR1 KGHSH, CDR2 LQKENI. Germline trimming cut 2 bases from V and 5 bases from J; bases unmatched to any gene: 11. The CDR3 is 16 residues long. The CDR3 here is CASSPSLDRISTEAFF. CDR3 bases: TGTGCCAGCTCACCAAGCCTGGACAGGATTTCGACTGAAGCTTTCTTT. The full variable domain, in which reference TRBV18 and TRBJ1-1 provide the parts outside the CDR3, is NAGVMQNPRHLVRRRGQEARLRCSPMKGHSHVYWYRQLPEEGLKFMVYLQKENIIDESGMPKERFSAEFPKEGPSILRIQQVVRGDSAAYFCASSPSLDRISTEAFFGQGTRLTVV.

The table lists this clonotype with many counts. The chain combines TRBV12-3 or TRBV12-4 with TRBJ1-2; D perhaps matches TRBD1 (6 bases). The ends were cut back, 6 bases at V and 7 bases at J, with 15 bases in the middle. This CDR3 contains 13 residues. The CDR3 DNA is TGTGCCAGCAGGCCAACAGGGTTCAGTGGCTACACCTTC. Translated: CASRPTGFSGYTF.

In the case of this clonotype: A much larger clone differs from this one at a single base, so this may be a read error. The genes are TRBV12-3 or TRBV12-4 and TRBJ1-5; TRBD1 aligns across 8 bases. The CDR3 runs 14 residues. The V segment lost 6 bases and the J segment 7 bases; nucleotides outside the gene matches: 8. The DNA of the CDR3 is TGTGCCAGCAGCTCAACAGGGGGGAGGCAGCCCCAGCATTTT. Its protein product is CASSSTGGRQPQHF.

This clonotype was counted many times. The chain couples TRBV27 to TRBJ1-4; a weak D match, TRBD1 (6 bases). Germline lookup yields CDR1 MNHEY and CDR2 SMNVEV (reference sequence). This CDR3 is 14 amino acids long. The V and J ends lost 7 bases and 0 bases respectively, with 9 bases between them. In DNA, the CDR3 is TGTGCCAGCAAGGGGGTCGCAACTAATGAAAAACTGTTTTTT. It is translated as CASKGVATNEKLFF.